These 27 T cell receptor beta chains share one sample of origin, sequenced in a study of T cell responses to AZD1222 COVID-19 vaccine. Generated by immunoSEQ multiplex PCR, the TCRdb table keeps only in-frame clones and is missing some. The sample carries around 78,000 clones, around four fifths recorded once. Sequencing used peripheral blood, obtained on day 0 of AZD1222 vaccination. Every receptor here comes from an adult in good health.

This clone was detected only once. The chain employs TRBV7-3 and TRBJ2-5; D possibly matches TRBD1 or TRBD2 (5 bases each). CDR3 length: 17 residues. From germline, CDR1 is SGHTA and CDR2 FQGTGA. V lost 0 bases and J 1 base, leaving 15 bases between the germline ends. The CDR3 loop is CASSLTGGGRGQETQYF. CDR3 DNA: TGTGCCAGCAGCTTAACGGGTGGGGGTCGAGGCCAAGAGACCCAGTACTTC.

This clone was detected ten times or more. This chain joins TRBV11-3 and TRBJ1-1, with D possibly being TRBD1 (5 bases). This CDR3 is built from 15 residues. Trimming removed 1 base at V and 2 bases at J, with 11 bases between. Germline CDR1 reads SGHNT; CDR2 reads YENEEA. The DNA of the CDR3 is TGTGCCAGCAGCTTAGGGGGCAGAAGCAACACTGAAGCTTTCTTT. This encodes CASSLGGRSNTEAFF. Supplemented by reference TRBV11-3 and TRBJ1-1, the full variable domain reads EAGVVQSPRYKIIEKKQPVAFWCNPISGHNTLYWYLQNLGQGPELLIRYENEEAVDDSQLPKDRFSAERLKGVDSTLKIQPAELGDSAVYLCASSLGGRSNTEAFFGQGTRLTVV.

V is TRBV19 and J is TRBJ2-2; 12 bases are shared with TRBD2. The ends lost 3 bases at V and 5 bases at J; junction bases unmatched: 4. This CDR3 contains 16 residues. The germline V gene has CDR1 LNHDA and CDR2 SQIVND (reference sequence). CDR3 in amino acids: CASSIRLAGGTGELFF. The CDR3 DNA reads TGTGCCAGTAGTATCCGGCTAGCGGGAGGGACCGGGGAGCTGTTTTTT.

V gene TRBV4-1 combines with J gene TRBJ1-1; TRBD1 matches at 7 bases. The trim removed 0 bases at V and 2 bases at J, leaving 9 bases unmatched. Per the germline V gene, CDR1 is MGHRA and CDR2 is YSYEKL. The CDR3 runs to 17 residues. The CDR3 loop reads CASSQDPLDRSNTEAFF. CDR3 sequence (DNA): TGCGCCAGCAGCCAAGACCCCCTGGACAGGAGTAACACTGAAGCTTTCTTT.

This clone has a handful of counts. The CDR3 DNA follows: TGTGCCAGCAGCGTAGGAGGGGACACTCCTCCCCTCCACTTT. Its translation: CASSVGGDTPPLHF. The rearrangement links TRBV9 to TRBJ1-6; maybe TRBD1 (6 bases). Germline CDR1 reads SGDLS; CDR2 reads YYNGEE. With 0 bases removed from V and 13 bases from J, the gap between germline ends came to 14 bases. The CDR3 covers 14 residues. Complete variable domain (other parts from reference TRBV9 and TRBJ1-6): DSGVTQTPKHLITATGQRVTLRCSPRSGDLSVYWYQQSLDQGLQFLIQYYNGEERAKGNILERFSAQQFPDLHSELNLSSLELGDSALYFCASSVGGDTPPLHFGNGTRLTVT.

The chain uses TRBV7-9 and TRBJ2-1, with D possibly matching TRBD1 (5 bases). Trimming cost V 3 bases and J 5 bases, with 11 bases left between them. Germline V gene sequence: CDR1 SEHNR, CDR2 FQNEAQ (reference sequence). The CDR3 is made up of 14 amino acids. CDR3 sequence reads: CASSFGRAHNEQFF. The CDR3 DNA reads TGTGCCAGCAGCTTTGGCAGGGCCCACAATGAGCAGTTCTTC.

In its sample, this clone was seen once. This chain uses TRBV6-5 with TRBJ1-2, with 8 positions matching TRBD1. Germline V gene sequence: CDR1 MNHEY, CDR2 SVGAGI. The CDR3 loop spans 14 amino acids. J was trimmed by 6 bases and V by 8 bases; bases with no gene match: 11. The CDR3 protein is CASRRDRGPNGYTF. CDR3 sequence (DNA): TGTGCCAGCCGGAGAGACAGGGGACCTAATGGCTACACCTTC.

This clone was recorded a few times. V usage is TRBV6-5 and J usage is TRBJ2-7; 8 nucleotides line up with TRBD2. Germline CDR1 and CDR2: MNHEY and SVGAGI. V lost 6 bases, J lost 4 bases, and 8 bases stayed unmatched. The CDR3 runs 14 residues. For the CDR3, the DNA is TGTGCCAGCAGCCCGGGGGGGACCGCTTACGAGCAGTACTTC. Protein sequence: CASSPGGTAYEQYF.

V usage is TRBV27 and J usage is TRBJ2-3; TRBD2 aligns across 7 bases. V was pared by 6 bases and J by 4 bases, with 16 bases of the junction left unmatched. Germline-derived CDR1 and CDR2 are MNHEY and SMNVEV (reference sequence). The CDR3 extends over 17 amino acids. The CDR3 spells CASSRASGPGGADTQYF. DNA for the CDR3: TGTGCCAGCAGCCGAGCTAGCGGACCGGGGGGTGCAGATACGCAGTATTTT.

The chain uses TRBV12-3 or TRBV12-4 and TRBJ1-5, with D unresolved. This CDR3 spans 12 amino acids. V was shortened by 3 bases and J by 7 bases, with 7 bases between the two germline ends. The CDR3: CASSLFRQPQHF. CDR3 sequence (DNA): TGTGCCAGCAGTTTGTTCCGGCAGCCCCAGCATTTT.

The V call is TRBV6-2 or TRBV6-3, the J call TRBJ1-1; 11 nucleotides align to TRBD1. After removal of 4 bases from V and 4 bases from J, the junction contained 5 bases not matched to a gene. The CDR3 sequence is 15 residues long. Per germline, CDR1 MNHEY and CDR2 SVGEGT. The CDR3 DNA reads as TGTGCCAGCAGTTCCCCGGGACAGGGGGGCACTGAAGCTTTCTTT. It specifies CASSSPGQGGTEAFF.

A single count supports this clone. V is TRBV7-9 and J is TRBJ2-5; weak D call: TRBD1 (6 bases). V lost 3 bases, J lost 4 bases, and 15 bases lay in between. The CDR3 has 15 amino acids. In germline, CDR1 is SEHNR, CDR2 FQNEAQ (reference sequence). CDR3 in DNA: TGTGCCAGCAGCTTCGACCGAGGGGGTAGAGAGACCCAGTACTTC. Its protein product is CASSFDRGGRETQYF.

CDR3 loop: CASSPREKLFF. CDR3 nucleotide sequence: TGTGCCAGCAGCCCCCGAGAAAAACTGTTTTTT. The rearrangement links TRBV6-2 or TRBV6-3 to TRBJ1-4; no definite D call. The V end was cut by 6 bases, the J end by 8 bases, with 7 bases between. CDR1 is MNHEY, CDR2 SVGEGT, per germline. The CDR3 consists of 11 residues.

V gene TRBV7-2 combines with J gene TRBJ1-2, with unresolved D. Germline V lookup: CDR1 SGHTA, CDR2 FQGNSA. The CDR3 has 13 residues. Trimming took off 5 bases at V and 6 bases at J, with 13 bases between the two ends. Here the CDR3 reads CASSISGRNGYTF. CDR3 bases: TGTGCCAGCAGCATCTCTGGACGGAATGGCTACACCTTC.

This rearrangement joins TRBV2 to TRBJ2-7; TRBD2 agrees at 10 bases. CDR3 length equals 15 residues. The V gene end was trimmed by 3 bases and the J gene end by 5 bases; junction bases not matched to a gene: 7. Germline values: CDR1 SNHLY, CDR2 FYNNEI. The CDR3 DNA is TGTGCCAGCAGTGAGGGGTCTAGCGGGAGCCACGAGCAGTACTTC. It codes for CASSEGSSGSHEQYF.

The chain carries TRBV5-1 and TRBJ2-2; D is ambiguous. Germline V gene data show CDR1 as SGHRS and CDR2 as YFSETQ. Trimming took off 4 bases at V and 0 bases at J, with 4 bases between the two ends. The CDR3 covers 13 residues. The CDR3 loop is CASSSSNTGELFF. Here the CDR3 DNA reads TGCGCCAGCAGCAGCTCGAACACCGGGGAGCTGTTTTTT.

The chain recombines TRBV30 with TRBJ2-7; no firm D call. The germline V and J ends were trimmed by 1 base and 1 base, with 8 bases remaining between them. CDR3 length equals 13 residues. In germline, CDR1 is GTSNPN, CDR2 SVGIG (reference sequence). The DNA of the CDR3 is TGTGCCTGGAGTGAGGGTGGTTCCTACGAGCAGTACTTC. Amino acids: CAWSEGGSYEQYF.

J is TRBJ1-1 and V is TRBV7-2; tentative D call: TRBD1 (5 bases). The CDR3 totals 14 residues. Trimming took 7 bases from V and 4 from J, leaving 16 bases between them. In germline, CDR1 is SGHTA, CDR2 FQGNSA. CDR3 sequence reads: CASTPQGTSTEAFF. In DNA, the CDR3 is TGTGCCAGCACTCCGCAGGGAACGAGCACTGAAGCTTTCTTT.

J is TRBJ2-3 and V is TRBV4-3; D is perhaps TRBD2 (6 bases). The CDR3 length is 17 residues. The germline V gene encodes CDR1 LGHNA and CDR2 YSLEER. V lost 0 bases and J lost 0, with 13 bases in between. In nucleotides, the CDR3 is TGCGCCAGCAGCCAAGATAGAGGCGGGATAAGCACAGATACGCAGTATTTT. Translation: CASSQDRGGISTDTQYF.

CDR3 DNA sequence: TGCAGCGTTGAAGAAGGTATGCGAGATTCCTACGAGCAGTACTTC. Protein product: CSVEEGMRDSYEQYF. This sequence joins TRBV29-1 and TRBJ2-7; D unresolved. The CDR3 runs 15 residues. Germline V gene data show CDR1 as SQVTM and CDR2 as ANQGSEA. The V end lost 0 bases, the J end lost 1 base, and 13 bases lay between the germline ends.

This clone showed up just a few times. This sequence joins TRBV6-2 or TRBV6-3 and TRBJ1-5, with D maybe TRBD1 (5 bases). V was pared by 6 bases and J by 2 bases, with 17 bases between. CDR1 and CDR2 from the germline V gene are MNHEY and SVGEGT. This CDR3 is 16 amino acids long. The DNA of the CDR3 is TGTGCCAGCAGCTTACAGGCCGCCCGCGGCAATCAGCCCCAGCATTTT. Protein product: CASSLQAARGNQPQHF.

This clone was seen only once. This rearrangement joins TRBV7-2 to TRBJ1-4; 7 bases are shared with TRBD1. With V trimmed by 5 bases and J by 8 bases, 5 bases remained unmatched. This CDR3 region has 13 residues. Per germline, CDR1 SGHTA and CDR2 FQGNSA. CDR3 amino acids: CASSTNRGEKLFF. The CDR3 DNA sequence: TGTGCCAGCAGCACCAACAGGGGAGAAAAACTGTTTTTT.

The chain combines TRBV3-1 (or the pseudogene TRBV3-2) with TRBJ2-1; D is ambiguous. The CDR3 loop spans 16 amino acids. Trimming left V 4 bases short and J 0 bases short, with 13 bases between. Germline lookup yields CDR1 LGHDT and CDR2 YNNKEL (reference sequence). The CDR3 loop is CASSLSGPSSYNEQFF. Written as DNA, the CDR3 is TGTGCCAGCAGCCTGAGTGGGCCCAGCTCCTACAATGAGCAGTTCTTC.

This clone was seen only a few times. The gene calls are TRBV29-1 and TRBJ1-5, with a weak D call TRBD1 (6 bases). The CDR3 extends over 15 amino acids. Germline V gene sequence: CDR1 SQVTM, CDR2 ANQGSEA. The ends were cut back, 4 bases at V and 1 base at J, with 14 bases in the middle. CDR3 DNA sequence: TGCAGCGTTGTTTTAAGTGGACAGAGCAATCAGCCCCAGCATTTT. Its translation: CSVVLSGQSNQPQHF.

This clone has just one count. The rearrangement links TRBV7-2 to TRBJ1-5, with D uncertain. Per germline, CDR1 SGHTA and CDR2 FQGNSA. The CDR3 length is 13 residues. V was clipped by 0 bases and J by 7 bases, with 7 bases between them. The chain's CDR3 is CASSLAQGQPQHF. CDR3 nucleotides: TGTGCCAGCAGCTTAGCGCAAGGCCAGCCCCAGCATTTT.

The chain carries TRBV7-8 and TRBJ2-1, with a weak D call TRBD2 (6 bases). This CDR3 has 16 amino acids. Trimming stripped 0 bases from V and 5 bases from J, with 14 bases between. Germline CDR1 reads SGHVS; CDR2 reads FQNEAQ. The CDR3 loop is CASSLARRELDNEQFF. CDR3 sequence (DNA): TGTGCCAGCAGCTTAGCGCGCCGGGAGCTGGACAATGAGCAGTTCTTC. Full variable domain (missing parts from reference TRBV7-8 and TRBJ2-1): GAGVSQSPRYKVAKRGQDVALRCDPISGHVSLFWYQQALGQGPEFLTYFQNEAQLDKSGLPSDRFFAERPEGSVSTLKIQRTQQEDSAVYLCASSLARRELDNEQFFGPGTRLTVL.

The rearrangement uses TRBV7-2 and TRBJ2-3; 10 nucleotides agree with TRBD2. This CDR3 comprises 16 residues. CDR1 and CDR2 from the germline V gene are SGHTA and FQGNSA. Losses at the gene ends were 2 bases for V and 6 bases for J; bases not matched to a gene: 8. The CDR3 DNA reads TGTGCCAGCAGCTTACAGGGTAGCGGGGGGACGGATACGCAGTATTTT. Translating it yields CASSLQGSGGTDTQYF. Full variable domain (missing parts from reference TRBV7-2 and TRBJ2-3): GAGVSQSPSNKVTEKGKDVELRCDPISGHTALYWYRQSLGQGLEFLIYFQGNSAPDKSGLPSDRFSAERTGGSVSTLTIQRTQQEDSAVYLCASSLQGSGGTDTQYFGPGTRLTVL.